This TCR beta chain originates from a study of a mutant IDH1 vaccine in newly diagnosed glioma. Overall study: Treatment recipients were approximately 60% male and approximately 40% female, and their mean age was around 40 years.

Clones were read by immunoSEQ multiplex PCR, and TCRdb kept only the in-frame ones, dropping some. The sample has tens of thousands of clones; over 65% are singletons. CDR1 is SEHNR and CDR2 is FQNEAQ in the germline V gene (reference sequence). V shed 0 bases and J shed 3 bases, with 14 bases lying between them. This CDR3 contains 17 residues. The time point: week 35, safety follow-up. The study gave 300 ug of mutant IDH1 20-mer peptide per vaccine dose, with topical imiquimod. Administration of eight vaccinations to patients took place in weeks 1, 3, 5, 7, 11, 15, 19, 23. For this clone: Its matching antigen is unknown.

The TCR sequence derives from a woman between 40 and 55 years old with glioma. V usage is TRBV7-9 and J usage is TRBJ1-4; D is perhaps TRBD1 (5 bases). The specimen was PBMCs, collected from a glioma patient whose treatment included an IDH1 peptide vaccine. CDR3 nucleotides: TGTGCCAGCAGCTTAGCGCTGAGGGGAGCGGCTAATGAAAAACTGTTTTTT. It yields the protein CASSLALRGAANEKLFF.